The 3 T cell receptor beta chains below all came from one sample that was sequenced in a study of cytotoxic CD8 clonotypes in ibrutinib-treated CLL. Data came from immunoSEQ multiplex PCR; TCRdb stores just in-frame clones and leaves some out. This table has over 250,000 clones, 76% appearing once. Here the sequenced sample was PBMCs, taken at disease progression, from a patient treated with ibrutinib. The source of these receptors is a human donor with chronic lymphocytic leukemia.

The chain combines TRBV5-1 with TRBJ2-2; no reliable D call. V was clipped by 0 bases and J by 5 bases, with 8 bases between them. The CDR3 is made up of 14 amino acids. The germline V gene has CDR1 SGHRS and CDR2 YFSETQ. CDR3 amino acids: CASSLEVGTGELFF. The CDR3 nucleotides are TGCGCCAGCAGCTTGGAAGTTGGGACCGGGGAGCTGTTTTTT.

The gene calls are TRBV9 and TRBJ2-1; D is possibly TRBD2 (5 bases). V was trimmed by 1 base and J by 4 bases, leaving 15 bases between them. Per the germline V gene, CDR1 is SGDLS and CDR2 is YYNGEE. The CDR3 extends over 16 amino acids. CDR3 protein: CASSVRLEGRYNEQFF. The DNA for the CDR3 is TGTGCCAGCAGCGTACGGCTGGAAGGGAGATACAATGAGCAGTTCTTC.

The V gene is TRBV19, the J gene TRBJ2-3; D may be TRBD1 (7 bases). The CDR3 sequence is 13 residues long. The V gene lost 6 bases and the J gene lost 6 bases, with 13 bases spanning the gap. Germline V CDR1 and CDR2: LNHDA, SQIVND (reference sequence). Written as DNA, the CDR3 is TGTGCCAGTAGCCCAGGGGGAGGCGATACGCAGTATTTT. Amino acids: CASSPGGGDTQYF.